These 2 T cell receptor beta chains came from one sample sequenced in a study of graft-versus-host responses after intestinal transplantation. The protocol was immunoSEQ multiplex PCR, while the TCRdb copy is restricted to in-frame clones and leaves out a portion. The sample carries 25,000 to 35,000 clones, 85% to 95% recorded once. Here the sequenced sample was PBMCs, taken roughly 62 days after intestinal transplant. These receptors all come from a human patient who received an intestinal transplant, so some T cells may come from the graft donor.

This clone was counted once. This rearrangement joins TRBV7-9 to TRBJ2-5; 9 bases are shared with TRBD2. V lost 6 bases, J lost 5 bases, and 4 bases stayed unmatched. CDR1 and CDR2 (germline): SEHNR, FQNEAQ (reference sequence). This CDR3 contains 13 residues. In DNA form, the CDR3 reads TGTGCCAGCAGGCGGGAGGGCCAGGAGACCCAGTACTTC. As protein: CASRREGQETQYF.

This chain links TRBV14 with TRBJ2-3, with D possibly being TRBD2 (6 bases). This CDR3 region has 14 residues. V gave up 0 bases and J gave up 4 bases, with 8 bases separating them. Germline V CDR1 and CDR2: SGHDN, FVKESK. The CDR3 nucleotides are TGTGCCAGCAGCCAAGATGGGACTTCAGATACGCAGTATTTT. Its protein is CASSQDGTSDTQYF.